The rows below give T cell receptor beta chains drawn from one sample of a study of cytomegalovirus exposure and HLA in healthy donors. Sequencing used immunoSEQ multiplex PCR; TCRdb keeps in-frame clones, though not all of them. The sample carries around 150,000 clones, just under 65% recorded once. Sequencing used PBMCs. These receptors all stem from a woman in her sixties in good health and CMV-seropositive. Each CDR3 is given with its conserved first and last residue. The D gene is left open where the match is weak. The size field is filled for only some rows; it gives once, few, many or a size class.

>TRBJ2-1|TRBD1|.|TRBV19
CASSTGRGILNEQFF
TGTGCCAGTAGTACAGGCAGGGGGATACTCAATGAGCAGTTCTTC
>TRBJ1-1|.|.|TRBV5-5
CASSPAGGLNTEAFF
TGTGCCAGCAGCCCGGCGGGGGGCCTGAACACTGAAGCTTTCTTT
>TRBJ2-2|TRBD2|.|TRBV2
CASSPTGGGRTGELFF
TGTGCCAGCAGTCCGACCGGGGGGGGTCGGACCGGGGAGCTGTTTTTT
>TRBJ2-1|.|once|TRBV10-3
CAIRLAKVNNEQFF
TGTGCCATCAGACTAGCTAAGGTGAACAATGAGCAGTTCTTC
>TRBJ2-3|.|once|TRBV5-1
CASSPGGSTDTQYF
TGCGCCAGCAGCCCTGGAGGGTCCACAGATACGCAGTATTTT
>TRBJ2-7|.|.|TRBV13
CASSAGQINEQYF
TGTGCCAGCAGCGCGGGACAGATAAACGAGCAGTACTTC
>TRBJ1-2|TRBD1|few|TRBV14
CASSLRQGPSYGYTF
TGTGCCAGCAGCCTAAGACAGGGACCCAGCTATGGCTACACCTTC
>TRBJ1-1|.|.|TRBV6-5
CASSYSTVNTEAFF
TGTGCCAGCAGTTACTCAACGGTGAACACTGAAGCTTTCTTT
>TRBJ1-1|TRBD1|.|TRBV9
CASSRQGAPDTEAFF
TGTGCCAGCAGCAGACAGGGGGCTCCTGACACTGAAGCTTTCTTT
>TRBJ2-1|.|.|TRBV11-3
CASSQRLAASYNEQFF
TGTGCCAGCAGCCAAAGATTAGCGGCCTCCTACAATGAGCAGTTCTTC
>TRBJ2-5|TRBD2|few|TRBV11-3
CASSEGLAGVGETQYF
TGTGCCAGCAGCGAGGGACTAGCGGGAGTTGGCGAGACCCAGTACTTC
>TRBJ2-7|TRBD2|.|TRBV5-1
CASSPGLAAVEQYF
TGCGCCAGCAGCCCTGGACTAGCAGCGGTCGAGCAGTACTTC
>TRBJ1-1|.|.|TRBV2
CASSARGVTEAFF
TGTGCCAGCAGCGCCCGGGGGGTCACTGAAGCTTTCTTT
>TRBJ2-7|.|.|TRBV27
CASSPPDRHEQYF
TGTGCCAGCAGTCCCCCTGACAGGCACGAGCAGTACTTC
>TRBJ2-4|TRBD1|.|TRBV27
CASSFGTGVNIQYF
TGTGCCAGCAGTTTCGGGACAGGGGTAAACATTCAGTACTTC
>TRBJ2-5|.|.|TRBV11-1
CASSMIEVGGPQETQYF
TGTGCCAGCAGCATGATTGAAGTAGGAGGGCCTCAAGAGACCCAGTACTTC
>TRBJ2-7|TRBD2|.|TRBV9
CASSASSGRDYEQYF
TGTGCCAGCAGCGCCTCGAGCGGGAGAGACTACGAGCAGTACTTC
>TRBJ2-5|.|.|TRBV2
CASSDREETQYF
TGTGCCAGCAGTGACAGGGAAGAGACCCAGTACTTC
>TRBJ2-7|.|.|TRBV19
CASSIPGKGSYEQYF
TGTGCCAGTAGTATCCCAGGGAAGGGGTCCTACGAGCAGTACTTC
>TRBJ2-2|TRBD1|.|TRBV19
CASSNGAGQGRSGELFF
TGTGCCAGTAGTAACGGGGCCGGACAGGGGCGATCCGGGGAGCTGTTTTTT
>TRBJ2-1|.|.|TRBV6-6
CASSYSGLLNNEQFF
TGTGCCAGCAGTTACTCGGGACTCCTTAACAATGAGCAGTTCTTC
>TRBJ1-2|.|once|TRBV10-3
CAISESGDGYTF
TGTGCCATCAGTGAGTCAGGGGATGGCTACACCTTC
>TRBJ1-2|.|few|TRBV7-2
CASSLEPGVDGYTF
TGTGCCAGCAGCTTAGAACCAGGGGTGGATGGCTACACCTTC
>TRBJ2-7|.|few|TRBV11-2
CASSFSASYEQYF
TGTGCCAGCAGCTTTAGTGCCTCCTACGAGCAGTACTTC
>TRBJ1-4|.|few|TRBV5-1
CASSFAVGEKLFF
TGCGCCAGCAGCTTTGCAGTTGGCGAAAAACTGTTTTTT
>TRBJ2-1|.|.|TRBV21-1
CASTPRGITGSYNEQFF
TGTGCCAGCACCCCAAGAGGCATAACGGGCTCCTACAATGAGCAGTTCTTC
>TRBJ2-1|.|.|TRBV7-2
CASSLALVYNEQFF
TGTGCCAGCAGCTTAGCACTAGTCTACAATGAGCAGTTCTTC
>TRBJ2-7|TRBD1|.|TRBV7-9
CSSSRQGDLQYF
TGTTCCAGCAGCCGACAGGGGGACCTACAGTACTTC
>TRBJ2-7|.|few|TRBV10-1
CASSEFDSPLGEQYF
TGCGCCAGCAGTGAGTTTGACAGCCCCCTGGGGGAGCAGTACTTC
>TRBJ1-5|.|.|TRBV27
CASSSLQDQNQPQHF
TGTGCCAGCAGTTCGCTACAGGACCAAAATCAGCCCCAGCATTTT
>TRBJ1-3|.|.|TRBV14
CASSPDISGNTIYF
TGTGCCAGCAGCCCGGACATCTCGGGAAACACCATATATTTT
>TRBJ2-1|.|.|TRBV29-1
CSVWTRADEQFF
TGCAGCGTTTGGACCAGGGCCGATGAGCAGTTCTTC
>TRBJ2-7|.|.|TRBV7-9
CASSLEGGSYEQYF
TGTGCCAGCAGCTTAGAAGGAGGCTCCTACGAGCAGTACTTC
>TRBJ2-3|TRBD2|.|TRBV7-2
CASSLVGGVTDTQYF
TGTGCCAGCAGCTTAGTTGGGGGGGTGACAGATACGCAGTATTTT
>TRBJ2-7|TRBD2|.|TRBV28
CASSLAASGRYEQYF
TGTGCCAGCAGTTTGGCTGCTAGCGGGAGGTACGAGCAGTACTTC
>TRBJ2-5|TRBD1|few|TRBV28
CASSPGTGQETQYF
TGTGCCAGCAGTCCCGGGACAGGGCAAGAGACCCAGTACTTC
>TRBJ1-4|TRBD1|few|TRBV11-2
CASSSLDRGLGFGEKLFF
TGTGCCAGCAGCTCGCTCGACAGGGGGCTGGGGTTTGGGGAAAAACTGTTTTTT
>TRBJ2-7|TRBD1|.|TRBV28
CASSSQTGVYEQYF
TGTGCCAGCAGTTCACAGACAGGGGTCTACGAGCAGTACTTC
>TRBJ2-5|.|.|TRBV30
CAWSVRSIQGGELAGLETQYF
TGTGCCTGGAGTGTACGGAGCATACAGGGGGGTGAACTAGCGGGTTTAGAGACCCAGTACTTC
>TRBJ2-7|.|.|TRBV11-3
CASSFGGEAYEQYF
TGTGCCAGCAGCTTCGGAGGGGAAGCCTACGAGCAGTACTTC
>TRBJ2-7|.|.|TRBV18
CASSPEWGAEQYF
TGTGCCAGCTCACCGGAATGGGGAGCCGAGCAGTACTTC
>TRBJ2-7|.|.|TRBV28
CASSLGLGYEQYF
TGTGCCAGCAGTTTAGGACTGGGCTACGAGCAGTACTTC
>TRBJ2-3|TRBD2|.|TRBV28
CASSMGTSGSTDTQYF
TGTGCCAGCAGTATGGGGACTAGCGGGAGCACAGATACGCAGTATTTT
>TRBJ2-1|TRBD2|.|TRBV15
CATSRVREGAYNEQFF
TGTGCCACCAGCAGAGTCCGGGAGGGAGCCTACAATGAGCAGTTCTTC
>TRBJ2-7|TRBD1|once|TRBV5-4
CASSSGTGSRSYEQYF
TGTGCCAGCAGCTCCGGGACAGGGAGCAGGTCCTACGAGCAGTACTTC
>TRBJ2-6|TRBD2|.|TRBV6-1
CASSARLAPDSGANVLTF
TGTGCCAGCAGTGCCAGACTAGCGCCTGACTCTGGGGCCAACGTCCTGACTTTC
>TRBJ2-2|TRBD2|.|TRBV28
CASSPSGRGTGELFF
TGTGCCAGCAGCCCTAGCGGGAGAGGGACCGGGGAGCTGTTTTTT
>TRBJ2-5|TRBD2|few|TRBV19
CASSVERGVQETQYF
TGTGCCAGTAGCGTCGAGCGGGGGGTACAAGAGACCCAGTACTTC
>TRBJ2-7|TRBD1|.|TRBV28
CASSFRGGTGGDEQYF
TGTGCCAGCAGTTTCAGAGGGGGGACAGGGGGCGACGAGCAGTACTTC
>TRBJ2-2|TRBD1|few|TRBV27
CATSTGEAGELFF
TGTGCGACCTCGACAGGGGAGGCCGGGGAGCTGTTTTTT
>TRBJ2-1|.|.|TRBV30
CAWSVKSNEQFF
TGTGCCTGGAGTGTGAAGAGCAATGAGCAGTTCTTC
>TRBJ2-6|.|.|TRBV5-8
CASKELIFNVLTF
TGTGCCAGCAAGGAACTAATCTTCAACGTCCTGACTTTC
>TRBJ1-1|.|.|TRBV7-3
CASSLTGGGNTEAFF
TGTGCCAGCAGCTTAACGGGCGGGGGTAACACTGAAGCTTTCTTT
>TRBJ1-3|.|.|TRBV28
CASSLFPGSGNTIYF
TGTGCCAGCAGTTTATTTCCAGGGTCTGGAAACACCATATATTTT